Listed below are T cell receptor beta chains from one sample, sequenced in a study of shared clonotypes between healthy human individuals. Repertoires were generated with immunoSEQ multiplex PCR, while TCRdb's copy carries only in-frame clones and drops some. The sample includes about 1 million clones, about 70% seen only once; the top ten take around 1.5%. The specimen was memory CD4+ T cells sorted from blood. Receptor source: a man between 18 and 29 years old in good health. Each CDR3 is given with its conserved first and last residue.

CDR3 protein	V gene	J gene
CAWSAGQQGSLNQPQHF	TRBV30	TRBJ1-5
CASSQRQVAGNTIYF	TRBV5-6	TRBJ1-3
CASSLRGQAWSEKLFF	TRBV5-1	TRBJ1-4
CASGLLAGGADTQYF	TRBV5-1	TRBJ2-3
CASSLAMGGGDTQYF	TRBV7-9	TRBJ2-3
CASSLLGSRGTEAFF	TRBV28	TRBJ1-1
CSVEFVGAYEQYF	TRBV29-1	TRBJ2-5
CAISDGSTGGQDTQYF	TRBV10-3	TRBJ2-3
CASSRVTPNPGTNTGELFF	TRBV5-1	TRBJ2-2
CASSAKGAAEIPSDQYF	TRBV7-6	TRBJ2-5
CASSESGGSYEQYF	TRBV25-1	TRBJ2-7
CASSERVGNEKLFF	TRBV2	TRBJ1-4
CASAGEDEQFF	TRBV5-1	TRBJ2-1
CASSRDQTGENIQYF	TRBV4-1	TRBJ2-4
CASSMGAPVNSPLHF	TRBV19	TRBJ1-6
CASRRGSGNTIYF	TRBV6-1	TRBJ1-3
CATSRQGAKDEQYF	TRBV19	TRBJ2-7
CAISDSRGQARGFSGYTF	TRBV10-3	TRBJ1-2
CASSQERTTDTQYF	TRBV4-3	TRBJ2-3
CASSNRHGSYEQYF	TRBV5-6	TRBJ2-7
CSAKKGANSLNEQFF	TRBV29-1	TRBJ2-1
CASSEPESRGLSEQYF	TRBV25-1	TRBJ2-7
CASSPFGLFYEQYF	TRBV5-4	TRBJ2-7
CASSEGIPLYNEQFF	TRBV6-1	TRBJ2-1
CSGTQGNTEAFF	TRBV29-1	TRBJ1-1
CASSQDLGSVKDTQYF	TRBV4-3	TRBJ2-3
CASSLNGGELFF	TRBV7-3	TRBJ2-2
CSVEVSQGEGYTF	TRBV29-1	TRBJ1-2
CASSSAGNTIYF	TRBV6-5	TRBJ1-3
CASSMMFDSYGYTF	TRBV19	TRBJ1-2
CASSIGDRAYGYTF	TRBV5-1	TRBJ1-2
CASSAFTGAYEQYF	TRBV7-2	TRBJ2-7
CASSRGEENTGELFF	TRBV7-9	TRBJ2-2
CASSMGQMYGYTF	TRBV19	TRBJ1-2
CASSFQDYEQYF	TRBV5-1	TRBJ2-7
CASRGQGATGELFF	TRBV19	TRBJ2-2
CASRETLGGNIQYF	TRBV4-3	TRBJ2-4
CASSYLSTGATEAFF	TRBV6-5	TRBJ1-1
CASSLGGQITDTQYF	TRBV5-1	TRBJ2-3
CASSLAGFEGNTIYF	TRBV5-1	TRBJ1-3
CASSSEGNSPLHF	TRBV6-5	TRBJ1-6
CASSLGSGSIEQFF	TRBV7-8	TRBJ2-1